This TCR beta chain was captured in a study of graft-versus-host responses after intestinal transplantation. Study-wide context: Transplantation in recipients was multivisceral, liver-intestinal, or isolated intestinal.

In the case of this clone: The antigen remains unidentified.

Germline V gives CDR1 WSHSY, CDR2 SAAADI. The CDR3 is made up of 15 amino acids. Trimming stripped 6 bases from V and 0 bases from J, with 14 bases between. Sequencing used immunoSEQ multiplex PCR; TCRdb keeps in-frame clones, though not all of them. This repertoire shows some 39,000 clones, approximately 95% found once; its top ten account for less than 0.65%. The sequences come from unstimulated CD8+ T cells sorted from spleen or lymph node cells, collected before transplant. The sequence derives from a human donor who was the organ donor for an intestinal transplant. V is TRBV10-2 and J is TRBJ1-2, with D unresolved. CDR3 sequence: CASSPDIGANYGYTF. The CDR3 coding sequence is TGCGCCAGCAGCCCCGACATTGGAGCTAACTATGGCTACACCTTC.